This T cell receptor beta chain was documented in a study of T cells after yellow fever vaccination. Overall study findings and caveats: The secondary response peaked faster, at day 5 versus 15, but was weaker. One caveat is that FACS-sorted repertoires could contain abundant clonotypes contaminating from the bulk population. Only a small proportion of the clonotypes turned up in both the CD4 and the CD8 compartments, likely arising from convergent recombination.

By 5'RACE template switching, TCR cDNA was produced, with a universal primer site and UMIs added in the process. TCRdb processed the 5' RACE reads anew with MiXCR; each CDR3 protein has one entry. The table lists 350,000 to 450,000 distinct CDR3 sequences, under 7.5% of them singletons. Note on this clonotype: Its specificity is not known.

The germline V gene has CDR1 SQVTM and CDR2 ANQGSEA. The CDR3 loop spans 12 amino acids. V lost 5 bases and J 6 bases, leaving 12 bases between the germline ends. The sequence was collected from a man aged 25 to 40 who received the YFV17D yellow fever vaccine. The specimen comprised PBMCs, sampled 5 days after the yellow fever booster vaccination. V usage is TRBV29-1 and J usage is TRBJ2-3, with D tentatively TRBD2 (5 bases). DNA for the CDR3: TGCAGCGTTCCCCCCGGGGTTGATACGCAGTATTTT. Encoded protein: CSVPPGVDTQYF.